These 24 T cell receptor beta chains were sequenced from one sample in a study of tumor-infiltrating lymphocytes in oesophageal squamous cell carcinoma. Each CDR3 protein is one row after TCRdb ran MiXCR on the PCR reads. Altogether roughly 10,000 distinct CDR3 sequences are present, roughly 60% being singletons, with the ten largest covering around 29%. Sequencing used esophageal tumor tissue. The receptors stem from a female donor with esophageal squamous cell carcinoma.

This clonotype has a count of ten or more. The V gene is TRBV7-9, the J gene TRBJ2-5; tentatively, D is TRBD2 (7 bases). Germline lookup yields CDR1 SEHNR and CDR2 FQNEAQ (reference sequence). The CDR3 loop spans 16 amino acids. V was shortened by 1 base and J by 5 bases, with 17 bases between the two germline ends. CDR3 protein: CASSLGVGGGRETQYF. The DNA of the CDR3 is TGTGCCAGCAGCTTAGGCGTAGGGGGGGGTCGGGAGACCCAGTACTTC.

The count of this clonotype is one. CDR3 nucleotides: TGTGCCAGCAGTCTATCTAGCGGGGGGGCCGTTTCTACAGATACGCAGTATTTT. Translation gives CASSLSSGGAVSTDTQYF. This chain joins TRBV6-9 and TRBJ2-3, with 12 positions matching TRBD2. The J segment lost 3 bases and the V segment lost 5 bases, leaving 12 bases of the junction unmatched. Germline V CDR1 and CDR2: MNHGY, SVAAGI. CDR3 length equals 18 residues.

This chain uses TRBV28 with TRBJ2-6; D might be TRBD1 (6 bases). This CDR3 is built from 19 residues. V lost 6 bases to trimming and J lost 1 base, with 22 bases between them. CDR1 and CDR2 from the germline V gene are MDHEN and SYDVKM. The CDR3 region is CASRPTRTDFSSGANVLTF. DNA of the CDR3: TGTGCCAGCAGGCCAACCAGGACAGACTTTTCTTCTGGGGCCAACGTCCTGACTTTC.

This clonotype counts as medium-sized. The chain couples TRBV7-9 to TRBJ1-2; TRBD1 matches 9 bases. The V gene's germline CDR1 is SEHNR and CDR2 FQNEAQ (reference sequence). This CDR3 comprises 16 residues. V was pared by 5 bases and J by 7 bases, with 14 bases of the junction left unmatched. The CDR3 is CASSPWDRATFGGYTF. In DNA, the CDR3 is TGTGCCAGCAGCCCCTGGGACAGGGCTACCTTCGGTGGCTACACCTTC. The full variable domain, rest sourced from reference TRBV7-9 and TRBJ1-2, is DTGVSQNPRHKITKRGQNVTFRCDPISEHNRLYWYRQTLGQGPEFLTYFQNEAQLEKSRLLSDRFSAERPKGSFSTLEIQRTEQGDSAMYLCASSPWDRATFGGYTFGSGTRLTVV.

The rearrangement joins TRBV12-3 or TRBV12-4 to TRBJ2-1, with D uncertain. This CDR3 region has 14 residues. Trimming pared 5 bases from V and 3 bases from J, leaving 11 bases between. The CDR3 spells CASSTSGYYNEQFF. As DNA, the CDR3 is TGTGCCAGCAGTACGTCCGGGTACTACAATGAGCAGTTCTTC.

This clonotype appeared a few times. The genes are TRBV7-8 and TRBJ2-7, with D possibly matching TRBD1 (6 bases). The assigned J gene may be wrong: the sequence end matches TRBJ2-1 better. CDR3 length: 18 residues. The germline CDR1 and CDR2 sequences are SGHVS and FQNEAQ. The CDR3 DNA follows: TGTGCCAGCAGCTTAACCACCCCAGGGGATGGGTCCTACAATGAGCAGTTCTTC. This encodes CASSLTTPGDGSYNEQFF.

This clonotype came up many times. V gene TRBV6-1 combines with J gene TRBJ1-1; 8 nucleotides match TRBD1. V lost 7 bases, J lost 11 bases, and 9 bases stayed unmatched. Germline CDR1 MNHNS, CDR2 SASEGT. The CDR3 has 12 residues. The CDR3 loop is CASNSGQGKAFF. The CDR3 DNA reads TGTGCCAGCAATTCCGGACAGGGAAAGGCTTTCTTT.

This clonotype occurred a few times. The chain has TRBV4-2 and TRBJ2-1; D is unresolved. The CDR3 runs 16 residues. Germline values: CDR1 LGHNA, CDR2 YNFKEQ. Trimming removed 4 bases at V and 2 bases at J, with 15 bases between. This CDR3 is CASSPDPRPPYNEQFF. As DNA, the CDR3 is TGTGCCAGCAGCCCGGACCCGAGACCCCCCTACAATGAGCAGTTCTTC.

This clonotype was counted only a few times. This chain uses TRBV7-2 with TRBJ2-7; D unclear. The better agreement between TRBJ2-1 and the DNA end casts doubt on the J call. Germline CDR1 SGHTA, CDR2 FQGNSA. The CDR3 has 13 amino acids. Written as DNA, the CDR3 is TGTGCCAGCAGCTTGGACGGTTACAATGAGCAGTTCTTC. This gives the protein CASSLDGYNEQFF.

This clonotype was seen many times. The chain employs TRBV11-2 and TRBJ1-2; D is possibly TRBD1 (6 bases). With 5 bases removed from V and 6 bases from J, the gap between germline ends came to 13 bases. CDR3 length: 13 residues. Germline V CDR1 and CDR2: SGHAT, FQNNGV. In DNA, the CDR3 is TGTGCCAGCAGCCCTTGGGGGGCGCATGGCTACACCTTC. Translation gives CASSPWGAHGYTF.

V and J are TRBV7-6 and TRBJ1-1; no clear D gene. Germline CDR1 SGHVS, CDR2 FNYEAQ. The CDR3 is 13 amino acids. Trimming cost V 3 bases and J 3 bases, with 8 bases left between them. The CDR3 here is CASSFQSYTEAFF. The CDR3 DNA reads TGTGCCAGCAGCTTCCAAAGCTACACTGAAGCTTTCTTT.

The sample holds a few counts of this clonotype. The V gene is TRBV15, the J gene TRBJ2-1; D remains unclear. The end of the DNA is better explained by TRBJ2-7, so the J call may be wrong. This CDR3 region has 13 residues. Germline CDR1 LNHNV, CDR2 YYDKDF (reference sequence). The CDR3 sequence: CATSRSASYEQYF. DNA of the CDR3: TGTGCCACCAGCCGGTCGGCATCCTACGAGCAGTACTTC.

The chain joins TRBV12-3 or TRBV12-4 to TRBJ1-2; 7 nucleotides line up with TRBD1. The DNA end lines up better with TRBJ2-7; the J call may be wrong. CDR3 length equals 18 residues. The CDR3 loop reads CASSLLGQSHILPYEQYF. CDR3 bases: TGTGCCAGCAGCTTATTGGGACAGAGCCACATACTTCCCTACGAGCAGTACTTC.

This chain connects TRBV6-1 to TRBJ2-4; D gene unclear. With the DNA end fitting TRBJ1-2 better, the J assignment may be wrong. Germline CDR1 MNHNS, CDR2 SASEGT. The CDR3 contains 12 residues. The CDR3 coding sequence is TGTGCCAGCAGTGAAGCGCGAGGGGGCTACACCTTC. Its translation is CASSEARGGYTF.

This chain links TRBV7-2 with TRBJ2-5; D is unresolved. The CDR3 totals 13 residues. Germline assignment: CDR1 SGHTA and CDR2 FQGNSA. The V gene lost 3 bases and the J gene lost 4 bases, with 9 bases spanning the gap. This CDR3 is CASSFSVGETQYF. CDR3 nucleotide sequence: TGTGCCAGCAGCTTCAGCGTGGGAGAGACCCAGTACTTC.

The chain carries TRBV7-2 and TRBJ2-6; unclear D gene. Germline CDR1 and CDR2: SGHTA and FQGNSA. The CDR3 consists of 14 residues. Trimming stripped 5 bases from V and 0 bases from J, with 5 bases between. The CDR3: CASSRNSGANVLTF. The CDR3 DNA reads as TGTGCCAGCAGCCGAAACTCTGGGGCCAACGTCCTGACTTTC.

This clonotype was picked up many times. This may stem from a read error, because a much larger clone lies one nucleotide away. The chain is built from TRBV6-1 and TRBJ2-5, with 11 bases aligning to TRBD2. V shed 7 bases, J shed 11 bases, and the junction held 12 bases outside the gene matches. From germline, CDR1 is MNHNS and CDR2 SASEGT. CDR3 length: 14 amino acids. In DNA, the CDR3 is TGTGCCAGCATAATTAGCGGGAGGGCCGGTGAGCAGTACTTC. It codes for CASIISGRAGEQYF.

The chain has TRBV24-1 and TRBJ2-4; unclear D gene. The germline CDR1 and CDR2 sequences are KGHDR and SFDVKD. There are 13 residues in the CDR3. Between the trimmed V and J ends, which lost 6 bases and 0 bases, there was a span of 5 bases. The CDR3 DNA follows: TGTGCCACCAGTAGTCTAGCCAAAAACATTCAGTACTTC. Translated: CATSSLAKNIQYF.

The chain has TRBV6-1 and TRBJ2-4, with 11 bases fitting TRBD2. The CDR3 extends over 17 amino acids. V lost 7 bases to trimming and J lost 5 bases; unmatched junction nucleotides: 13. CDR1 MNHNS and CDR2 SASEGT come from the germline V gene. CDR3 protein: CASTVRSSGRSQNIQYF. The CDR3 DNA sequence: TGTGCCAGCACCGTTCGGTCTAGCGGGAGGAGCCAAAACATTCAGTACTTC.

The rearrangement uses TRBV2 and TRBJ2-5; TRBD1 agrees at 7 bases. J was trimmed by 13 bases and V by 6 bases; bases with no gene match: 14. In germline, CDR1 is SNHLY, CDR2 FYNNEI. This CDR3 has 13 residues. CDR3 in DNA: TGTGCCAGCAGGACAGGGAACACCGGGGAGCTGTACTTC. Its protein product is CASRTGNTGELYF.

The genes are TRBV9 and TRBJ2-7, with 10 bases aligning to TRBD2. The J call may be mistaken, given a closer DNA end match to TRBJ2-1. CDR1 and CDR2 from the germline V gene are SGDLS and YYNGEE. CDR3 length: 15 residues. CDR3 sequence (DNA): TGTGCCAGCAGCGTCCCTAGCGGGGGAGGGGATGAGCAGTTCTTC. Encoded protein: CASSVPSGGGDEQFF.

The chain recombines TRBV6-8 with TRBJ1-5; D remains ambiguous. Germline V gene data show CDR1 as MNHGY and CDR2 as SAAAGT. The ends were cut back, 5 bases at V and 4 bases at J, with 9 bases in the middle. The CDR3 is 13 residues long. CDR3 sequence (DNA): TGTGCCAGCAGTGTCTCGGGAAATCAGCCCCAGCATTTT. It encodes CASSVSGNQPQHF.

About this clonotype itself: At one boundary the junction diverges from the germline segment, which might be a read error. The chain has TRBV19 and TRBJ2-7; D is ambiguous. CDR1 and CDR2 from the germline V gene are LNHDA and SQIVND (reference sequence). The CDR3 spans 13 residues. In DNA form, the CDR3 reads TGTGCCAGTAGTCTGACCCCAGGTTCACCCCTCCACTTC. Translation: CASSLTPGSPLHF.

The gene calls are TRBV6-6 and TRBJ1-1; D remains ambiguous. The germline V gene encodes CDR1 MNHNY and CDR2 SVGAGI (reference sequence). The CDR3 runs 14 residues. V was cut by 2 bases and J by 3 bases, with 10 bases left in between. CDR3 sequence reads: CASSYRNMDTEAFF. CDR3 coding DNA: TGTGCCAGCAGTTACCGCAACATGGACACTGAAGCTTTCTTT.